This T cell receptor beta chain emerged from a study of T cell changes during pregnancy in multiple sclerosis. TCRdb keeps only in-frame clones here, not all; method: immunoSEQ multiplex PCR. The sample lists 55,000 to 70,000 clones; roughly nine tenths were seen once. This CDR3 has 14 residues. Germline V gene sequence: CDR1 ENHRY, CDR2 SYGVKD. The germline V and J ends were trimmed by 4 bases and 4 bases, with 11 bases remaining between them. The V and J genes are TRBV10-3 and TRBJ1-5; no definite D call. The sample here was peripheral blood, taken in the first trimester of pregnancy. The sequence came from a female donor with multiple sclerosis, enrolled in a pregnancy study. CDR3 amino acids: CAISGLRRNQPQHF. The DNA for the CDR3 is TGTGCCATCAGTGGACTACGGCGGAATCAGCCCCAGCATTTT.